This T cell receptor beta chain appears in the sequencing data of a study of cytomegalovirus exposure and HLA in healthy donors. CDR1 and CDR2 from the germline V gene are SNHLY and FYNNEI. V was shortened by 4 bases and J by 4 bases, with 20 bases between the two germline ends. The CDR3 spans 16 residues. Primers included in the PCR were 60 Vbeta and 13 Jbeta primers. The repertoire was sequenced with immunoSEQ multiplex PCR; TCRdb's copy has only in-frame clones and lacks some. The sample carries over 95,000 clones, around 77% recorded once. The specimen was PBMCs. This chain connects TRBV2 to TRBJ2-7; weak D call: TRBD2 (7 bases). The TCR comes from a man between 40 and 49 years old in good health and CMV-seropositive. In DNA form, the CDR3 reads TGTGCCAGCAGTGGCCCCCGGGGCAGGGGAGGGTACGAGCAGTACTTC. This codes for CASSGPRGRGGYEQYF.